The 28 T cell receptor beta chains in this list originate from one sample, sequenced in a study of breast tumors, draining lymph nodes, adjacent tissues. MiXCR, run by TCRdb on the multiplex PCR reads, gives a single entry per CDR3 protein. This sample has fewer than 85,000 distinct CDR3 sequences, with roughly 19% found just once. Samples came from axillary lymph nodes draining the breast cancer. The sample was axillary lymph node tissue. The source of these receptors is a female donor with breast cancer. Some clones in this sample may be carry-over from other donors' samples.

This clonotype was picked up many times. The chain uses TRBV7-9 and TRBJ1-5; D unresolved. Deletions cut 1 base from V and 5 bases from J, with 6 bases between. Germline V CDR1 and CDR2: SEHNR, FQNEAQ (reference sequence). The CDR3 is 13 residues long. The CDR3 sequence is CASSLGAHQPQHF. The CDR3 nucleotides are TGTGCCAGCAGCTTAGGTGCGCATCAGCCCCAGCATTTT.

This clonotype was observed at least ten times. The chain joins TRBV20-1 to TRBJ2-7; unclear D gene. CDR1 DFQATT and CDR2 SNEGSKA come from the germline V gene (reference sequence). The germline V and J ends were trimmed by 5 bases and 3 bases, with 20 bases remaining between them. This CDR3 spans 15 amino acids. The chain's CDR3 is CSADPPGRNRYEQYF. CDR3 bases: TGCAGTGCTGACCCCCCAGGAAGAAACCGCTACGAGCAGTACTTC.

This clonotype was recorded at least ten times. J is TRBJ2-7 and V is TRBV12-5; D is ambiguous. CDR1 is LGHNT and CDR2 is FRNRAP in the germline V gene. The CDR3 totals 17 residues. V dropped 2 bases and J dropped 0 bases, with 17 bases sitting between them. The CDR3 reads CASGLIFLSQTSYEQYF. The CDR3 DNA reads TGTGCTAGTGGTTTGATTTTTCTGTCCCAAACCTCCTACGAGCAGTACTTC.

In the case of this clonotype: This may stem from a read error, because a much larger clone lies one nucleotide away. The chain carries TRBV7-2 and TRBJ2-1, with D perhaps given as TRBD1 or TRBD2 (6 bases each). This CDR3 contains 13 residues. Per germline, CDR1 SGHTA and CDR2 FQGNSA. V shed 4 bases and J shed 6 bases, with 10 bases lying between them. CDR3 region: CASSSRGRNEQFF. The CDR3 DNA reads TGTGCCAGCAGCTCCCGGGGGCGCAATGAGCAGTTCTTC.

This clonotype was recorded at least ten times. The gene calls are TRBV6-5 and TRBJ1-2; 8 bases fit TRBD1. V shed 4 bases, J shed 8 bases, and the junction held 9 bases outside the gene matches. Germline loops: CDR1 MNHEY, CDR2 SVGAGI. The CDR3 has 14 amino acids. CDR3 in DNA: TGTGCCAGCAGTTCGACCTGGACAGGGAAGGGCTACACCTTC. As protein: CASSSTWTGKGYTF.

The table lists this clonotype with many counts. The gene calls are TRBV5-6 and TRBJ2-1, with 8 bases lining up with TRBD2. V was pared by 0 bases and J by 3 bases, with 5 bases of the junction left unmatched. Germline CDR1 and CDR2: SGHDT and YYEEEE. The length of the CDR3 is 16 residues. The CDR3 loop is CASSLGLAGYYNEQFF. CDR3 nucleotide sequence: TGTGCCAGCAGCTTGGGCCTAGCGGGTTACTACAATGAGCAGTTCTTC.

This clonotype has a count of ten or more. The rearrangement links TRBV9 to TRBJ1-2; 7 bases match TRBD1. Germline lookup yields CDR1 SGDLS and CDR2 YYNGEE. CDR3 length: 15 amino acids. Unmatched junction bases numbered 10, after V lost 4 bases and J lost 4 bases. CDR3: CASSRLSGQPYGYTF. The CDR3 nucleotides are TGTGCCAGCAGCAGACTATCGGGACAGCCCTATGGCTACACCTTC.

The chain couples TRBV5-6 to TRBJ2-6; 10 bases are shared with TRBD1. From germline, CDR1 is SGHDT and CDR2 YYEEEE. Unmatched junction bases numbered 3, after V lost 0 bases and J lost 3 bases. This CDR3 spans 17 amino acids. The CDR3: CASSLVGQGGGANVLTF. CDR3 in DNA: TGTGCCAGCAGCTTGGTAGGACAGGGGGGTGGGGCCAACGTCCTGACTTTC.

This clonotype was recorded a few times. The chain has TRBV28 and TRBJ2-7; 9 nucleotides match TRBD1. Germline-derived CDR1 and CDR2 are MDHEN and SYDVKM. V shed 5 bases, J shed 4 bases, and the junction held 9 bases outside the gene matches. The CDR3 is 15 amino acids. The CDR3 DNA reads as TGTGCCAGCAGTGTGAGCGGGACAGGGTCGTACGAGCAGTACTTC. Residues: CASSVSGTGSYEQYF. The full variable domain, completed using reference TRBV28 and TRBJ2-7, is DVKVTQSSRYLVKRTGEKVFLECVQDMDHENMFWYRQDPGLGLRLIYFSYDVKMKEKGDIPEGYSVSREKKERFSLILESASTNQTSMYLCASSVSGTGSYEQYFGPGTRLTVT.

This chain links TRBV27 with TRBJ2-3, with D tentatively TRBD2 (6 bases). V was trimmed by 10 bases and J by 6 bases, leaving 17 bases between them. The CDR3 extends over 13 amino acids. Germline-derived CDR1 and CDR2 are MNHEY and SMNVEV (reference sequence). CDR3 DNA: TGTGCCAACCCGAAAGCCCTAGCGGATACGCAGTATTTT. Its protein is CANPKALADTQYF.

The chain uses TRBV6-1 and TRBJ2-6, with D unclear. V was cut by 6 bases and J by 4 bases, with 10 bases left in between. Germline values: CDR1 MNHNS, CDR2 SASEGT. CDR3 size: 14 residues. The CDR3 is CASSQPEGANVLTF. The CDR3 region has the DNA TGTGCCAGCAGCCAACCTGAGGGGGCCAACGTCCTGACTTTC.

This rearrangement joins TRBV6-2 or TRBV6-3 to TRBJ1-1; a possible D gene is TRBD1 (5 bases). Germline V gene data show CDR1 as MNHEY and CDR2 as SVGEGT. With 6 bases removed from V and 6 bases from J, the gap between germline ends came to 17 bases. This CDR3 contains 14 residues. CDR3 sequence: CASSWDGARAEAFF. As DNA, the CDR3 is TGTGCCAGCAGCTGGGACGGGGCTCGGGCTGAAGCTTTCTTT.

This clonotype was seen repeatedly, ten times or more. The chain links TRBV10-1 to TRBJ2-2; D is undetermined. This CDR3 is 13 amino acids long. V was trimmed by 6 bases and J by 4 bases, leaving 9 bases between them. Looked up from germline, CDR1 is WNHNN and CDR2 is SYGVQD (reference sequence). In DNA form, the CDR3 reads TGCGCCAGCAGGGCAGGTGGCACCGGGGAGCTGTTTTTT. Translation gives CASRAGGTGELFF.

This clonotype occurred many times. CDR3 region: CATQQSANEKLFF. As DNA, the CDR3 is TGTGCCACGCAACAGAGCGCAAATGAAAAACTGTTTTTT. V usage is TRBV24-1 and J usage is TRBJ1-4, with D unclear. There are 13 residues in the CDR3. Per germline, CDR1 KGHDR and CDR2 SFDVKD. V lost 10 bases to trimming and J lost 5 bases, with 13 bases between them.

Ten or more counts support this clonotype. The chain recombines TRBV28 with TRBJ1-2, with D tentatively TRBD1 (6 bases). The germline CDR1 and CDR2 sequences are MDHEN and SYDVKM. The CDR3 is made up of 13 amino acids. Trimming removed 6 bases at V and 5 bases at J, with 13 bases between. The CDR3 DNA reads TGTGCCAGCAGGAGGACAGAGCAATATGGCTACACCTTC. Protein sequence: CASRRTEQYGYTF.

Many counts were recorded for this clonotype. This chain joins TRBV2 and TRBJ2-3; a weak D match, TRBD1 (6 bases). This CDR3 comprises 15 residues. V was shortened by 0 bases and J by 1 base, with 8 bases between the two germline ends. CDR1 is SNHLY, CDR2 FYNNEI, per germline. CDR3: CASSEAGQGTDTQYF. CDR3 bases: TGTGCCAGCAGTGAAGCGGGACAAGGCACAGATACGCAGTATTTT.

This clonotype was recorded once. A much more abundant neighbour one base away suggests this may be a read error. The chain is built from TRBV12-3 or TRBV12-4 and TRBJ2-2; D ambiguous. This CDR3 comprises 13 residues. V shed 11 bases and J shed 0 bases, with 10 bases lying between them. For the CDR3, the DNA is TGTGCCGGCCAAGGAGCGAACACCGGGGAGCTGTTTTTT. Amino acids: CAGQGANTGELFF.

Concerning this clonotype: A clone one base away is much larger, so this may be a read error. This rearrangement joins TRBV11-1 to TRBJ2-1; TRBD1 matches 7 bases. The CDR3 spans 14 residues. Germline values: CDR1 SGHAT, CDR2 FQDESV (reference sequence). The CDR3 spells CVSRLNRGESEQFF. The DNA for the CDR3 is TGTGTCAGCAGATTAAACAGGGGAGAGAGTGAGCAGTTCTTC.

Concerning this clonotype: A much larger clone differs by one base, so this may be a read error. The V call is TRBV5-6, the J call TRBJ2-5; D may be TRBD2 (7 bases). The CDR3 spans 16 residues. From germline, CDR1 is SGHDT and CDR2 YYEEEE. V was pared by 2 bases and J by 5 bases, with 19 bases between. The CDR3 spells CASSFPKREGQETQYF. DNA for the CDR3: TGTGCCAGCAGCTTCCCCAAGCGGGAAGGACAGGAGACCCAGTACTTC.

The sample holds many counts of this clonotype. The J gene is TRBJ2-1, the V gene TRBV4-3; maybe TRBD2 (6 bases). The germline V gene has CDR1 LGHNA and CDR2 YSLEER. Trimming removed 0 bases from V and 4 bases from J, with 16 bases in between. This CDR3 has 17 residues. As DNA, the CDR3 is TGCGCCAGCAGCCAAGAGGTGGGGCGGGACCATTACAATGAGCAGTTCTTC. This gives the protein CASSQEVGRDHYNEQFF.

The rearrangement joins TRBV6-6 to TRBJ1-5, with D perhaps TRBD1 (5 bases). This CDR3 comprises 16 residues. CDR1 and CDR2 (germline): MNHNY, SVGAGI (reference sequence). Trimming removed 0 bases from V and 5 bases from J, with 14 bases in between. The CDR3 DNA is TGTGCCAGCAGTTACTCGAGAGGGGCCCTCCATCAGCCCCAGCATTTT. Translated, it gives CASSYSRGALHQPQHF.

As to this clonotype: This sequence may be a read error, since a much larger clone differs from it by one base. The V gene is TRBV4-3, the J gene TRBJ2-2; 9 bases fit TRBD2. This CDR3 has 17 amino acids. The germline gives CDR1 LGHNA, CDR2 YSLEER. CDR3 residues: CVSSQETSGSNTGELFF. DNA of the CDR3: TGCGTCAGCAGCCAGGAGACTAGCGGCTCGAACACCGGGGAGCTGTTTTTT.

This clonotype occurred once. This CDR3 is missing its conserved last phenylalanine or tryptophan, likely due to a read error. The J gene is TRBJ2-7, the V gene TRBV6-1; tentatively, D is TRBD2 (6 bases). The CDR3 contains 15 residues. Germline V CDR1 and CDR2: MNHNS, SASEGT. V gave up 2 bases and J gave up 2 bases, with 13 bases separating them. Written as DNA, the CDR3 is TGTGCCAGCAGTGAATGGATTTGGAGGGCCTACGAGCAGTACCTC. Encoded protein: CASSEWIWRAYEQYL.

This clonotype has ten or more counts. V gene TRBV20-1 combines with J gene TRBJ2-3, with 11 bases fitting TRBD2. Germline V gives CDR1 DFQATT, CDR2 SNEGSKA (reference sequence). The CDR3 consists of 18 residues. V dropped 3 bases and J dropped 1; count of bases not matched to a gene: 12. DNA for the CDR3: TGCAGTGCTAGTATAGCGGGAGGGCCTTCGGGGGGCACAGATACGCAGTATTTT. Its translation is CSASIAGGPSGGTDTQYF.

This clonotype has just a few counts. This rearrangement joins TRBV12-3 or TRBV12-4 to TRBJ1-5; D not certain. Trimming took 0 bases from V and 0 from J, leaving 15 bases between them. CDR3 length: 18 residues. This CDR3 reads CASSLARADGISNQPQHF. Written as DNA, the CDR3 is TGTGCCAGCAGTTTAGCGCGGGCGGACGGGATTAGCAATCAGCCCCAGCATTTT.

This clonotype was picked up many times. The rearrangement links TRBV20-1 to TRBJ2-3; 14 bases map to TRBD2. Germline V gene lookup returns CDR1 DFQATT and CDR2 SNEGSKA (reference sequence). The CDR3 sequence is 14 residues long. Trimming took 7 bases from V and 5 from J; bases not matched to a gene: 5. The chain's CDR3 is CSEGLAGEGDTQYF. CDR3 bases: TGCAGTGAGGGACTAGCGGGAGAAGGAGATACGCAGTATTTT.

This clonotype was seen a handful of times. The chain combines TRBV10-1 with TRBJ2-4, with D hard to call. V was cut by 9 bases and J by 0 bases, with 18 bases left in between. Germline-derived CDR1 and CDR2 are WNHNN and SYGVQD (reference sequence). This CDR3 has 16 residues. CDR3 sequence (DNA): TGCGCCAGTTGGTCGGCCGAACGGGTAGCCAAAAACATTCAGTACTTC. This sequence encodes CASWSAERVAKNIQYF.

This clonotype was observed at least ten times. The J gene is TRBJ1-4, the V gene TRBV2; TRBD1 matches 10 bases. From germline, CDR1 is SNHLY and CDR2 FYNNEI. The CDR3 runs to 16 residues. Trimming cost V 3 bases and J 5 bases; bases outside gene matches: 6. This CDR3 is CASSDRDRGDNEKLFF. CDR3 in DNA: TGTGCCAGCAGTGATAGGGACAGGGGTGACAATGAAAAACTGTTTTTT.